This TCR beta chain was recovered during a study of blood T cells in healthy people across ages (dated by TCRdb to 2013 to 2016). With respect to the entire study: In model experiments, roughly one uniquely barcoded TCR beta cDNA molecule per two T cells was captured by template switching. To track age-related changes in TCR beta repertoire diversity, the study relied on deep sequencing normalized with unique cDNA molecular identifiers. The donors were split into four age groups: young (average 16 years), middle-aged (39), aged (more than 60) and long-lived (roughly 88). To avoid experimental bias, donors of different ages were distributed randomly across sequencing lanes. Two additional independent replicas of 1 million unique cDNA reads from the same blood draw were analyzed for two donors (one aged 18 to 30 and one aged 80 or older). The study at large found these results: Because profiling used bulk unsorted PBMCs, naive and antigen-experienced compartments could not be compared conclusively. The CMV infection status of donors was not known, potentially confounding age-related changes in expanded clonotypes. As age increased, observed TCR beta diversity per million T cells dropped in a roughly linear way, and a significant reduction was already evident by age 40. Compared with the aged group, more naive CD4+ T cells, fewer expanded clones and increased TCR diversity were shown by the long-lived group, suggesting age selection. The percentage of naive T cells measured by flow cytometry correlated strongly with observed TCR beta diversity. Total diversity estimates from one million sequenced T cells were considered lower bounds and underestimates.

The library was produced with 5' RACE. Instrument on record: Illumina HiSeq 2500. A second PCR of roughly 7 to 11 cycles was performed with a sample-barcoded 5' primer and a J-beta primer mix. A unique molecular identifier was introduced onto each TCR beta cDNA molecule by a template-switch 5' adaptor carrying 12 random nucleotides. At least 2.5 million CDR3-containing paired-end reads were obtained from each sample. The Mint cDNA synthesis kit, primed by a TRBC-specific oligonucleotide, was used to synthesize first-strand cDNA from all RNA. After uracil-DNA glycosylase treatment, a first 18-cycle PCR used universal primers M1SS and BC2_uni_R on all cDNA. Per the original workflow: Each sample was normalized by randomly selecting 1 million high-quality reads, each carrying a distinct molecular identifier. Instead of being binned into consensus sequences, reads with shared molecular identifiers were discarded. MiTCR, set to a Q25 quality threshold and the strictest error-elimination algorithm, was used for CDR3 identification, clonotype clustering and error correction. A nonparametric unseen species model using Euler transformation provided a lower-bound estimate of total TCR beta diversity. TCRdb reworked the public reads: Q25 trimming with fastp, MiXCR clone assembly, productive beta chains retained. A single entry per CDR3 protein holds the most common genes and DNA from its merged rows. The V and J calls and clone size come from TCRdb's table, not from the authors' own analysis. This sample is represented by some 700,000 distinct CDR3 sequences; over 20% of them were singletons. The ten most abundant clones make up 22% of the sample.

About this clonotype: No cognate antigen has been identified for it. Nothing much larger sits one base from this clone, and base qualities are not available.

Systemically healthy Caucasian individuals from Russia, roughly 40 in total and aged roughly 6 to 95 years, were included as donors. Each donor gave 8.5 to 10 milliliters of peripheral blood, collected into EDTA-treated Vacutainer tubes. Ficoll-Paque density-gradient centrifugation was used to isolate PBMCs, with at least 7 million per sample. Trizol reagent was used to extract total RNA from the PBMCs, yielding at least 6 micrograms per sample. The percentages of naive CD45RAhigh/CD27high T cells were determined by flow cytometry on a PBMC aliquot from every donor. CDR1 and CDR2, looked up from the germline V gene (reference sequence), are LNHNV and YYDKDF. Between the V and J ends, shortened by 5 bases and 4 bases respectively, the junction contains 14 bases. From the cysteine through the phenylalanine, the CDR3 covers 15 amino acids. Solely the CDR3 DNA is kept, with 45 bases framed from the first base.

The sample taken for sequencing was blood. This chain joins TRBV15 to TRBJ2-2; no D gene call is confident. The clonotype was recovered from a man aged 65-85 years in good health. CDR3 reads: CATSLIGRGTGELFF. The DNA sequence reads TGTGCCACCAGCCTAATAGGTCGTGGCACCGGGGAGCTGTTTTTT.